These T cell receptor beta chains were read from a single sample in a study of shared clonotypes between healthy human individuals. Method: immunoSEQ multiplex PCR; TCRdb's copy keeps in-frame clones and lacks some. There are about 2 million clones in the sample; about 95% occur only once, and 0.1% to 0.15% lies in the top ten. Sequencing was performed on naive CD4+ T cells sorted from blood. Every receptor here comes from a young man in good health. CDR3s include the opening cysteine and the closing phenylalanine or tryptophan. The D gene is left open where the match is weak. The size entry is marked missing in some rows and otherwise reads once, few, many or a size class.

d_gene,abundance,j_gene,v_gene,CDR3nt,CDR3aa
TRBD1,-,TRBJ1-1,TRBV5-1,TGCGCCAGCAGTAGGGGGGACAGGCTGAACACTGAAGCTTTCTTT,CASSRGDRLNTEAFF
-,-,TRBJ2-7,TRBV11-2,TGTGCCAGCAGCTTGGAGGGCGCGGCCCCAACTCACTACGAGCAGTACTTC,CASSLEGAAPTHYEQYF
-,few,TRBJ2-7,TRBV11-2,TGTGCCAGCAGCTTAGTATCTGGCAACTCCTACGAGCAGTACTTC,CASSLVSGNSYEQYF
-,-,TRBJ1-4,TRBV5-5,TGTGCCAGCAGCTGGAACCTGGCCGGGAGGGAAAAACTGTTTTTT,CASSWNLAGREKLFF
TRBD2,-,TRBJ2-7,TRBV4-1,TGCGCCAGCAGCCGTTCGACTAGCGGGAACAATGAGCAGTACTTC,CASSRSTSGNNEQYF
-,-,TRBJ1-1,TRBV5-8,TGTGCCAGCAGCTTGGACCTGGGGGGGCTGAAGGAAGCTTTCTTT,CASSLDLGGLKEAFF
-,-,TRBJ2-7,TRBV4-1,TGCGCCAGCAGCCAAGGAAAAGGAAAATCCTACGAGCAGTACTTC,CASSQGKGKSYEQYF
TRBD1,-,TRBJ1-4,TRBV5-6,TGTGCCAGCAGCTTGGCACAGGGGGCGGATGAAAAACTGTTTTTT,CASSLAQGADEKLFF
-,many,TRBJ2-6,TRBV5-1,TGCGCCAGCAGCTCAATCTCTGGGGCCAACGTCCTGACTTTC,CASSSISGANVLTF
-,-,TRBJ2-4,TRBV6-1,TGTGCCAGCAGTGCAGGGTTCGGGGGACACAGCAAAAACATTCAGTACTTC,CASSAGFGGHSKNIQYF
-,-,TRBJ1-4,TRBV18,TGTGCCAGCTCACCGGAGGGGGAAAAACTGTTTTTT,CASSPEGEKLFF
TRBD2,-,TRBJ2-2,TRBV11-2,TGTGCCAGCAGCTTCCGGGGGGGAAAGAACACCGGGGAGCTGTTTTTT,CASSFRGGKNTGELFF
-,once,TRBJ2-3,TRBV28,TGTGCCAGCACCCGGGTCCGCACAGATACGCAGTATTTT,CASTRVRTDTQYF
TRBD1,-,TRBJ2-3,TRBV9,TGTGCCAGCAGCCTGGGGACAGGGGAGGGTTCAGATACGCAGTATTTT,CASSLGTGEGSDTQYF
-,-,TRBJ2-7,TRBV7-2,TGTGCCAGCAGCTTAAACGGGGGACCTTACGAGCAGTACTTC,CASSLNGGPYEQYF
-,-,TRBJ1-3,TRBV30,TGTGCCTGGACCCCGACACTGTTTTCTGGAAACACCATATATTTT,CAWTPTLFSGNTIYF
TRBD1,once,TRBJ2-7,TRBV5-8,TGTGCCAGCAGCTTGGAGACAGGGCTCTACGAGCAGTACTTC,CASSLETGLYEQYF